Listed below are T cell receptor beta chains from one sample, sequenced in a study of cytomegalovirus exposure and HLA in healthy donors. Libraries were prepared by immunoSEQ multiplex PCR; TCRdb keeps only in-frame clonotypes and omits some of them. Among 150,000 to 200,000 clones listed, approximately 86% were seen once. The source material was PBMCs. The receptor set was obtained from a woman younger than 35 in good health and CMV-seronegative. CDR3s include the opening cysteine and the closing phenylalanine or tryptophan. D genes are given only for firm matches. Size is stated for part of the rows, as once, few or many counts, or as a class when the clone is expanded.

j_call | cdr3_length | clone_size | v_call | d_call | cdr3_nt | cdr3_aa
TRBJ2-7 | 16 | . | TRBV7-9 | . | TGTTCCAGCAGCTCCCCCGGGGGAGGACTTACCTACGAGCAGTACTTC | CSSSSPGGGLTYEQYF
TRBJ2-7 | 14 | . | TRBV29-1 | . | TGCAGCGTTGAAATGCCAGGGAGGACCTACGAGCAGTACTTC | CSVEMPGRTYEQYF
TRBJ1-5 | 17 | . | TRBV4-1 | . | TGCGCCAGCAGCCAAGGACGGGGGGCCGGGAGCAATCAGCCCCAGCATTTT | CASSQGRGAGSNQPQHF
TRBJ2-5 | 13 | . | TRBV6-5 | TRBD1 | TGTGCCAGCGCGGGACAGGCGCACGAGACCCAGTACTTC | CASAGQAHETQYF
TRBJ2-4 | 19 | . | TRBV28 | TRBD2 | TGTGCCAGCAGCAACCTAGCGGGAGGGCCGGGCCAAGCCAAAAACATTCAGTACTTC | CASSNLAGGPGQAKNIQYF
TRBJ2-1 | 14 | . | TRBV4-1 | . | TGCGCCAGCAGCCCAACTCCGGGAGTAGATGAGCAGTTCTTC | CASSPTPGVDEQFF
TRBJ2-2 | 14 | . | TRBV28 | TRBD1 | TGTGCCAGCAGGAGGACAGGGAACACCGGGGAGCTGTTTTTT | CASRRTGNTGELFF
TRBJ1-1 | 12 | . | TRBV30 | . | TGTGCCTGGACCAGGGAGAACACTGAAGCTTTCTTT | CAWTRENTEAFF
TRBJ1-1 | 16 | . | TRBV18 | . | TGTGCCAGCTCACCAGAGTCACAGTCCATGAACACTGAAGCTTTCTTT | CASSPESQSMNTEAFF
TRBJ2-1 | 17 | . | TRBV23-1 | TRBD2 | TGCGCCAGCAGCCAAGGAGCGGGGGGAAGCTCCTACAATGAGCAGTTCTTC | CASSQGAGGSSYNEQFF
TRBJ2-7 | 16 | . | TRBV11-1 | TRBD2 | TGTGCCAGCAGCATCTCCGGGACTAGCGGGAGACACGAGCAGTACTTC | CASSISGTSGRHEQYF
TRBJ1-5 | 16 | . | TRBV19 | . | TGTGCCAGTAGTACCCCGGCAGGGAATAGCAATCAGCCCCAGCATTTT | CASSTPAGNSNQPQHF
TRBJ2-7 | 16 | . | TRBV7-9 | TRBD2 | TGTGCCAGCAGCTCCCCTACGACTAGCGGGATCGACGAGCAGTACTTC | CASSSPTTSGIDEQYF
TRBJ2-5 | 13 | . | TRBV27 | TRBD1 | TGTGCCAGCAGATTAACAGGGGGGGAGACCCAGTACTTC | CASRLTGGETQYF
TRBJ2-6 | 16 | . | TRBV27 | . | TGTGCCAGCTCACCACACCAGGGCTCTGGGGCCAACGTCCTGACTTTC | CASSPHQGSGANVLTF
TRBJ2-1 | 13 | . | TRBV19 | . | TGTGCCAGTAGTCCAAGCCTATACAATGAGCAGTTCTTC | CASSPSLYNEQFF
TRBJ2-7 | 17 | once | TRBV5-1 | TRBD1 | TGCGCCAGCAGCTCCGGCTCTGACAGGGCCCTTGTTTACGAGCAGTACTTC | CASSSGSDRALVYEQYF
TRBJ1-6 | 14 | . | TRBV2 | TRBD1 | TGTGCCAGCACTCCCGGGACAGATAATTCACCCCTCCACTTT | CASTPGTDNSPLHF
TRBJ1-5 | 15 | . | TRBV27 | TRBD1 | TGTGCCAGCAGTTTCGGGACAGGGGGCAATCAGCCCCAGCATTTT | CASSFGTGGNQPQHF
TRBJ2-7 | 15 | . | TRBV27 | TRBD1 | TGTGCCAGCAGTCGCGCAGGACAGGGATTTTACGAGCAGTACTTC | CASSRAGQGFYEQYF
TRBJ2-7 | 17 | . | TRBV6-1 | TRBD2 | TGTGCCAGCAGTGGGAGACTAGCGGGAGGACCCTCCTACGAGCAGTACTTC | CASSGRLAGGPSYEQYF
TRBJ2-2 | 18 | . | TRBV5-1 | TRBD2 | TGCGCCAGCAGCTTGTTGGGCGGGGCTAGCGGGAGTCCCGGGGAGCTGTTTTTT | CASSLLGGASGSPGELFF
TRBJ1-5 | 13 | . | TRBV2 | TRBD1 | TGTGCCAGCAACAGGGGGCTGAATCAGCCCCAGCATTTT | CASNRGLNQPQHF
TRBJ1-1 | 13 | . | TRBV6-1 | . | TGTGCCAGCAGTGAAGCAGGGGACACTGAAGCTTTCTTT | CASSEAGDTEAFF
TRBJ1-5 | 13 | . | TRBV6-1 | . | TGTGCCAGCAGTGACCGGGGCAATCAGCCCCAGCATTTT | CASSDRGNQPQHF
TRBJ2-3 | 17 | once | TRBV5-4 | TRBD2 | TGTGCCAGCAGCTTCATTCTAGCGGGGGGGCAAATAGATACGCAGTATTTT | CASSFILAGGQIDTQYF
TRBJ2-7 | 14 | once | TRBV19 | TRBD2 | TGTGCCAGTAGTAAAACCGGGACTACCTACGAGCAGTACTTC | CASSKTGTTYEQYF
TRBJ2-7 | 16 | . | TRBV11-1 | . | TGTGCCAGCAGCTTCGGCGGGATGCTGAGCTCCTACGAGCAGTACTTC | CASSFGGMLSSYEQYF
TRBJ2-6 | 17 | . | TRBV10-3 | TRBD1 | TGTGCCATCAGTGTGGGACAGGGGGCGCCTGGGGCCAACGTCCTGACTTTC | CAISVGQGAPGANVLTF
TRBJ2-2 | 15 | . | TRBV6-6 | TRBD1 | TGTGCCAGCAGACCGGGACAGGGGGCGACCGGGGAGCTGTTTTTT | CASRPGQGATGELFF
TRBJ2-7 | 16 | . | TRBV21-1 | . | TGTGCCAGCAGCAAACAGTGGGACAGGGAAAGGTACGAGCAGTACTTC | CASSKQWDRERYEQYF
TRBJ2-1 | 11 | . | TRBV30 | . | TGTGCCTGGGCCGGGGGCAATGAGCAGTTCTTC | CAWAGGNEQFF
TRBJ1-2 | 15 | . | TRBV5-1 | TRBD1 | TGCGCCAGCGGGAGGGCAGGGGGCGGTGACTATGGCTACACCTTC | CASGRAGGGDYGYTF
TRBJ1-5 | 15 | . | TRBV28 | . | TGTGCCAGCAGCGCCACAGGTTTCGATAGTCAGCCCCAGCATTTT | CASSATGFDSQPQHF
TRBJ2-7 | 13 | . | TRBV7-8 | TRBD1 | TGTGCCAGCCGACAGGGATCGTCCTACGAGCAGCACTTC | CASRQGSSYEQHF
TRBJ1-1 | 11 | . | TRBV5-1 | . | TGCGCCAGCAGCCTTGACACTGAAGCTTTCTTT | CASSLDTEAFF
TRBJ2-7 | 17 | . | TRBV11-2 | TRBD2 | TGTGCCAGCAGCTTAGATCAGGGAGGGACGGAGAACTACGAGCAGTACTTC | CASSLDQGGTENYEQYF
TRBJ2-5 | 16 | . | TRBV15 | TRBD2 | TGTGCCACCAGCAGAGGGGGGGGGTCTAGCAAAGAGACCCAGTACTTC | CATSRGGGSSKETQYF
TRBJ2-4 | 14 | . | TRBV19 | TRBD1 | TGTGCCAGTAGTATGGGGACAGGGGGTAACCCTCAGTACTTC | CASSMGTGGNPQYF
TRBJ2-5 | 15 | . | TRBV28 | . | TGTGCCAGCAGTTTAGCGGCTCAGGGACATGAGACCCAGTACTTC | CASSLAAQGHETQYF
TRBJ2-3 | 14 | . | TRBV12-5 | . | TGTGCTACCTTACACTCAGGGGGAGGAGATACGCAGTATTTT | CATLHSGGGDTQYF
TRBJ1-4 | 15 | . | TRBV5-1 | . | TGCGCCAGCAGCTTGCAGGATTTAGCTAATGAAAAACTGTTTTTT | CASSLQDLANEKLFF
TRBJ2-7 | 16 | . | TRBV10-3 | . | TGTGCCATCTCCACTACCGGGGGAATTGTCGCCTACGAGCAGTACTTC | CAISTTGGIVAYEQYF
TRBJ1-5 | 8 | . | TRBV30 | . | TGTGATCGGGGAGCCCAGCATTTT | CDRGAQHF
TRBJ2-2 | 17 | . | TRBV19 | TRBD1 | TGTGCCAGTAGCCCATATGACAGGGCCTTGAACACCGGGGAGCTGTTTTTT | CASSPYDRALNTGELFF
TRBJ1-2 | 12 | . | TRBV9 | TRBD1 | TGTGCCAGCAGGGGCGGGACAGTCAGCTACACCTTC | CASRGGTVSYTF
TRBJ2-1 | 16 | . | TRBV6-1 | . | TGTGCCAGCAGTGGAGTGTTCCTAGCCAACCCCCATGAGCAGTTCTTC | CASSGVFLANPHEQFF
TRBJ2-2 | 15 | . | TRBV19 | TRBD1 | TGTGCCAGTAGTCTCGGGACAGGGCAAACCGGGGAGCTGTTTTTT | CASSLGTGQTGELFF
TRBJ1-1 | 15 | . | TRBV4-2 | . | TGTGCCAGCAGCCAAGATGGGGGGGAGAACACTGAAGCTTTCTTT | CASSQDGGENTEAFF
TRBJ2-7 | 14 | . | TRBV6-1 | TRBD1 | TGTGCCAGCAGCAAGGGACAGGGGGCGTGGGAGCAGTACTTC | CASSKGQGAWEQYF
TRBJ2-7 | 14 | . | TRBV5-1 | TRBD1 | TGCGCCAGCAGCCAGACAGGGACGTCCTACGAGCAGTACTTC | CASSQTGTSYEQYF
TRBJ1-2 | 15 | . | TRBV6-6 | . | TGTGCCAGCACCGCCGAGGGGGGGGGCATCTATGGCTACACCTTC | CASTAEGGGIYGYTF
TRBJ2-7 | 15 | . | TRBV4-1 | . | TGCGCCAGCAGCCAAGAAGCAGGGCAGGGTAGAGAGCAGTACTTC | CASSQEAGQGREQYF
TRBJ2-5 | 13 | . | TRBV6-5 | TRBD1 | TGTGCCAGCACCTTCTACAGGGGAGAGACCCAGTACTTC | CASTFYRGETQYF
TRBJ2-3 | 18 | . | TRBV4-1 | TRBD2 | TGCGCCAGCAGCCTCCGCAAGGGTCAGCGGGGGGGCACAGATACGCAGTATTTT | CASSLRKGQRGGTDTQYF